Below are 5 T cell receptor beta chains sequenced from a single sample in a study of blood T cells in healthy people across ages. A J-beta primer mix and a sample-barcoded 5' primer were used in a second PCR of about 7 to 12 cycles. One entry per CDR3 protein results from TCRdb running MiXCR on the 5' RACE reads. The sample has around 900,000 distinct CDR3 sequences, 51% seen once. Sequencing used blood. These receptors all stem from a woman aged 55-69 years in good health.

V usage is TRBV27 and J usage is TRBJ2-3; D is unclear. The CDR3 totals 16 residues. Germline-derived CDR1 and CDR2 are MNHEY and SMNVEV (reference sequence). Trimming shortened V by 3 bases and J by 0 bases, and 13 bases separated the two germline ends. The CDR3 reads CASSFSAPSSTDTQYF. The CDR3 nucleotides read TGTGCCAGCAGTTTCTCTGCGCCGTCTAGCACAGATACGCAGTATTTT.

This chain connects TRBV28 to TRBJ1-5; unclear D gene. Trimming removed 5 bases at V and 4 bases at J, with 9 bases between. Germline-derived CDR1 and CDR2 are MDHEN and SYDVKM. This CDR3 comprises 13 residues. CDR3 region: CASSHSRNQPQHF. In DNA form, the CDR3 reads TGTGCCAGCAGTCACTCTAGGAATCAGCCCCAGCATTTT.

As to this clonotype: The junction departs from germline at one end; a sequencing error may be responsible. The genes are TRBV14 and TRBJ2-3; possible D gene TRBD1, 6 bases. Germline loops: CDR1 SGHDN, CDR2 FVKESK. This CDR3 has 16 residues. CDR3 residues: CASSRNSQGATGTQYF. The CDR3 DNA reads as TGTGCCAGCAGCCGAAACTCACAGGGTGCGACAGGTACGCAGTATTTT.

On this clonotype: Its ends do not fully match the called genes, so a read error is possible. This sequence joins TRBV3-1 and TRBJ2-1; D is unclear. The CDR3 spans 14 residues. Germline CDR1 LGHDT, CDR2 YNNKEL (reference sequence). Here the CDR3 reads CASSQDWSYNEQFF. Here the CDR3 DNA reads TGCGCCAGCAGCCAAGATTGGTCCTACAATGAGCAGTTCTTC.

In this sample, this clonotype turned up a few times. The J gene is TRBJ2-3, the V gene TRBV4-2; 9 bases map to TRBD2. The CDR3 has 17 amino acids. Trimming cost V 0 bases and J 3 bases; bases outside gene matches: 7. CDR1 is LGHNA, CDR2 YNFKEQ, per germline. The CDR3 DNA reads TGTGCCAGCAGCCAAGAGGGGGTAGCGGGAGTTACAGATACGCAGTATTTT. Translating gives CASSQEGVAGVTDTQYF.